This TCR beta chain is from a study of long-term antiretroviral therapy in people with HIV. Study conclusions and caveats: Participants lacked recorded data on ART adherence, viral resistance or therapy changes.

The V gene end was trimmed by 4 bases and the J gene end by 3 bases; junction bases not matched to a gene: 5. The CDR3 totals 14 residues. Germline CDR1 LNHNV, CDR2 YYDKDF (reference sequence). Concerning this clone itself: The antigen remains undetermined.

Investigators performed immunoSEQ version v3.0 at survey level. Measured with immunoSEQ multiplex PCR; TCRdb has only the in-frame clones, and not every one. The table has thousands of clones, about 80% seen once; the top ten hold 11% to 15%. Sequenced here: unsorted PBMCs, sampled 0.4 years before starting antiretroviral therapy. The sequence derives from a man younger than 40 with HIV. The chain combines TRBV15 with TRBJ2-5; 7 bases are shared with TRBD2. CDR3 loop: CATSTPGGEETQYF. The CDR3 DNA reads as TGTGCCACCAGCACCCCGGGGGGTGAAGAGACCCAGTACTTC.